The next 7 T cell receptor beta chains were all read from a single sample in a study of T cell repertoires in cytomegalovirus infection. Each CDR3 protein is one row after TCRdb ran MiXCR on the reads. The sample has approximately 250,000 distinct CDR3 sequences; roughly 12% are singletons. The sequenced sample was PBMCs. All receptors derive from a human donor in good health (CMV status not recorded). Some clones in this sample may be carry-over from other donors' samples.

This clonotype was seen at least ten times. The rearrangement links TRBV7-2 to TRBJ2-2, with 12 nucleotides matching TRBD2. The CDR3 sequence is 15 residues long. CDR1 and CDR2 from the germline V gene are SGHTA and FQGNSA. V trimming: 5 bases; J trimming: 3 bases; junction bases outside the gene matches: 1. This CDR3 is CASSGLAGYTGELFF. The CDR3 DNA reads TGTGCCAGCAGCGGACTAGCGGGATACACCGGGGAGCTGTTTTTT.

This clonotype was counted ten times or more. The chain recombines TRBV7-2 with TRBJ2-5; D is possibly TRBD2 (6 bases). Looked up from germline, CDR1 is SGHTA and CDR2 is FQGNSA. V was pared by 5 bases and J by 4 bases, with 23 bases between. This CDR3 contains 17 residues. The CDR3 nucleotides are TGTGCCAGCAGCGTAAGGACTCCTGAGACTAGACCAGAGACCCAGTACTTC. Amino acids: CASSVRTPETRPETQYF.

This clonotype has only a few counts. The V gene is TRBV5-1, the J gene TRBJ1-2; TRBD1 aligns across 7 bases. The J segment lost 6 bases and the V segment lost 4 bases, leaving 9 bases of the junction unmatched. Germline CDR1 is SGHRS and CDR2 is YFSETQ. This CDR3 is built from 14 residues. CDR3 nucleotide sequence: TGCGCCAGCAGCATGGGCAATACAGGGGATGGCTACACCTTC. Its protein is CASSMGNTGDGYTF.

This clonotype was detected ten times or more. This chain links TRBV4-3 with TRBJ2-7; no definite D call. V was pared by 0 bases and J by 2 bases, with 14 bases between. Germline assignment: CDR1 LGHNA and CDR2 YSLEER. The CDR3 covers 16 residues. CDR3 DNA sequence: TGCGCCAGCAGCCAAGATGCTAGAGACGGCACCTACGAGCAGTACTTC. This codes for CASSQDARDGTYEQYF.

At least ten counts were recorded for this clonotype. The J gene is TRBJ2-3, the V gene TRBV11-2; no clear D gene. CDR1 and CDR2 from the germline V gene are SGHAT and FQNNGV. The CDR3 has 13 amino acids. V lost 0 bases to trimming and J lost 5 bases, with 6 bases between them. The CDR3 reads CASSLDHGDTQYF. The CDR3 nucleotides are TGTGCCAGCAGCTTAGATCATGGAGATACGCAGTATTTT. Based on the CDR3 plus reference TRBV11-2 and TRBJ2-3, the full variable domain is EAGVAQSPRYKIIEKRQSVAFWCNPISGHATLYWYQQILGQGPKLLIQFQNNGVVDDSQLPKDRFSAERLKGVDSTLKIQPAKLEDSAVYLCASSLDHGDTQYFGPGTRLTVL.

This clonotype appeared a few times. V usage is TRBV5-5 and J usage is TRBJ1-6; D gene unclear. The CDR3 is made up of 15 amino acids. Germline values: CDR1 SGHKS, CDR2 YYEKEE (reference sequence). Trimming stripped 4 bases from V and 6 bases from J, with 14 bases between. CDR3 sequence reads: CASSREGSLNSPLHF. The CDR3 DNA follows: TGTGCCAGCAGCCGGGAAGGCAGTCTTAATTCACCCCTCCACTTT.

The chain uses TRBV18 and TRBJ1-4; D perhaps matches TRBD1 (5 bases). The CDR3 runs to 14 residues. Germline CDR1 is KGHSH and CDR2 is LQKENI. Deletions cut 7 bases from V and 4 bases from J, with 13 bases between. The CDR3 DNA sequence: TGTGCCAGCTGCTCCCGGGACTATAATGAAAAACTGTTTTTT. Its protein product is CASCSRDYNEKLFF.